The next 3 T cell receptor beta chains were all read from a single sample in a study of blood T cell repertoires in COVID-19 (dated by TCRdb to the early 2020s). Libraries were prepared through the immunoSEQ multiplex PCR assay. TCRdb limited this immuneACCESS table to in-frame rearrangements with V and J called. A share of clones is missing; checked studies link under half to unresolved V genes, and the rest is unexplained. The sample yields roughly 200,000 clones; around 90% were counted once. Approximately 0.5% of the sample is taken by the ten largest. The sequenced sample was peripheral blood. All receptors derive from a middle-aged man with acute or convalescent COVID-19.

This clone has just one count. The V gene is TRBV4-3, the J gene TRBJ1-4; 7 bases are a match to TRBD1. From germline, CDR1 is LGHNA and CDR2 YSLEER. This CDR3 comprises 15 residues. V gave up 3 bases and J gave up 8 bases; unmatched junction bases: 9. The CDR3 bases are TGCGCCAGCAGCCAGTCTGACAGGGTGGGGGAAAAACTGTTTTTT. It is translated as CASSQSDRVGEKLFF.

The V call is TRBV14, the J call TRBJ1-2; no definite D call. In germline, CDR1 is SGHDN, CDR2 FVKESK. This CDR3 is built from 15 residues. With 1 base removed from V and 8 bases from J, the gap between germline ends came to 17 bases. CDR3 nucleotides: TGTGCCAGCAGCCAAGGTACCTTATCCCTATCCGGCTACACCTTC. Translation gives CASSQGTLSLSGYTF.

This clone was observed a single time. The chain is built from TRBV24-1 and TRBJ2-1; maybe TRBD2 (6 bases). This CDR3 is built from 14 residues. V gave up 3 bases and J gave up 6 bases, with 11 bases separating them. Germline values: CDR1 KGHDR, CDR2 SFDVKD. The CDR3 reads CATSDLRGTNEQFF. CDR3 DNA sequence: TGTGCCACCAGTGATCTGCGGGGCACCAATGAGCAGTTCTTC.